Given below is one T cell receptor beta chain in context. The antigen is unknown. The survey-level immunoSEQ assay was used. Up to 500,000 reads were sequenced per sample. Produced via immunoSEQ multiplex PCR; TCRdb's table is partial and in-frame only. The sample has about 64,000 clones; 70% to 85% are singletons. This CDR3 contains 17 residues. The germline V gene encodes CDR1 LGHNA and CDR2 YNFKEQ. The V gene end was trimmed by 0 bases and the J gene end by 8 bases; junction bases not matched to a gene: 10. The entry originates in a study of pediatric ulcerative colitis. General study results and limits: Rectal repertoires separated controls, mild-moderate and acute severe colitis.

At colonoscopy, a blood sample was also collected. Sequencing used blood. The chain has TRBV4-2 and TRBJ2-1, with 10 bases aligning to TRBD2. The TCR was taken from a boy younger than 18 with moderate ulcerative colitis. CDR3 nucleotide sequence: TGTGCCAGCAGCCAAGAAGCCCTAGCGGGAGTTATAGATGAGCAGTTCTTC. Its translation is CASSQEALAGVIDEQFF.